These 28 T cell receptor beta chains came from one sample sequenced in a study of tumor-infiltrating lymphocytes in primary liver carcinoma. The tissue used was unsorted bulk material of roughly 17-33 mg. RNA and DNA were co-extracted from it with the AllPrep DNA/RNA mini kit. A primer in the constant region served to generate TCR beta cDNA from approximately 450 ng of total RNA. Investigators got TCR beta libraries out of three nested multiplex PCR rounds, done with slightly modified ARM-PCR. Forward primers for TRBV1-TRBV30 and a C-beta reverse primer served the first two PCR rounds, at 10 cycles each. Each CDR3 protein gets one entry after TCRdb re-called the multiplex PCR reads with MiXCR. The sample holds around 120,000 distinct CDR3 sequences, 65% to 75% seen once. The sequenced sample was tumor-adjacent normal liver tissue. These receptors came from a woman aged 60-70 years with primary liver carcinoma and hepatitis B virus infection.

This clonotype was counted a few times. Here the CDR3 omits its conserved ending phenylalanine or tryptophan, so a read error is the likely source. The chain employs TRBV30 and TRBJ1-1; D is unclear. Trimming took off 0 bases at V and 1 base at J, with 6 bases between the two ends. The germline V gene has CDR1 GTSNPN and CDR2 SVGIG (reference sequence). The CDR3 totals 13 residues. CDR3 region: CAWSVDSNTEAFL. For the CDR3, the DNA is TGTGCCTGGAGTGTTGATTCGAACACTGAAGCTTTCTTG.

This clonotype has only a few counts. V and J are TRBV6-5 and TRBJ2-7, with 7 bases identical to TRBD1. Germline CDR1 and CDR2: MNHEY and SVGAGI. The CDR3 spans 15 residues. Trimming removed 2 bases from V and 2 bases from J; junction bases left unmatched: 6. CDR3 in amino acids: CASSYGQGVTYEQYF. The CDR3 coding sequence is TGTGCCAGCAGTTACGGGCAGGGGGTTACCTACGAGCAGTACTTC.

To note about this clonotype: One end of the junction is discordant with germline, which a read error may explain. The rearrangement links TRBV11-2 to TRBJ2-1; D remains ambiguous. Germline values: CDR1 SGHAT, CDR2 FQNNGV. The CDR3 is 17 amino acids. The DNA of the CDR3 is TGTGCCAGCAGCTTCACCCCACTGAGGAGCCCCTACAATGAACAGTTCTTC. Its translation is CASSFTPLRSPYNEQFF.

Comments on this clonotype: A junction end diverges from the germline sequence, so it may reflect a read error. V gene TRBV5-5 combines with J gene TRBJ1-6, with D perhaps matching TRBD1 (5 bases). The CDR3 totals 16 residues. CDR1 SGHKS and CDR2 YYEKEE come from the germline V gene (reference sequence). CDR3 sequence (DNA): TGTGTCAGCAGCTACGGGGGTAGTCTCGGTAATTCACTCCTCCACTTT. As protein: CVSSYGGSLGNSLLHF.

CDR3 nucleotides: TGTGCCAGCAGTTACTCCGGGGGCGTAGCCGTGGACCTGTTTTTT. Amino acid sequence: CASSYSGGVAVDLFF. The J gene is TRBJ2-2, the V gene TRBV6-6; D is perhaps TRBD1 or TRBD2 (6 bases each). CDR3 size: 15 residues. The germline V gene encodes CDR1 MNHNY and CDR2 SVGAGI (reference sequence). Trimming removed 0 bases at V and 14 bases at J, with 19 bases between.

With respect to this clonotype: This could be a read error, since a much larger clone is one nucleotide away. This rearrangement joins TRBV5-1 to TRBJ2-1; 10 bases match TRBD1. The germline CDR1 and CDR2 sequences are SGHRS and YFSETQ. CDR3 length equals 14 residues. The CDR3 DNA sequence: TGCGCCAGCAACTTGGGGACAGGGGATGATGAGCAGTTCTTC. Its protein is CASNLGTGDDEQFF.

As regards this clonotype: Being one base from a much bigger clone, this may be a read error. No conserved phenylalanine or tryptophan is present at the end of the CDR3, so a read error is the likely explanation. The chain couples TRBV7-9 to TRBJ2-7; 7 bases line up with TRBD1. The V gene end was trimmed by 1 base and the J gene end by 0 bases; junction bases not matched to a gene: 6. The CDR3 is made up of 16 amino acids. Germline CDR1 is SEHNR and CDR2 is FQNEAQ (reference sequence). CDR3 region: CASSLGDSRNSYEQYL. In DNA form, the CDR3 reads TGTGCCAGCAGCTTAGGGGACAGTAGGAACTCCTACGAGCAGTACTTA.

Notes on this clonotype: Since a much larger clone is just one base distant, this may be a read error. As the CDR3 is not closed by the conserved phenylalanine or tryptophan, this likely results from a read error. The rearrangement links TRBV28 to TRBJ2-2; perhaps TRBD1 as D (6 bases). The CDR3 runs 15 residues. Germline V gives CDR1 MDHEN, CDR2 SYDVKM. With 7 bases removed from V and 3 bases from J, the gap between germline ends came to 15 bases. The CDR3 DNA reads TGTGCCAGCACCGATAGAGGGGGAGACACCGGGGAGCTGTTTATT. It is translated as CASTDRGGDTGELFI.

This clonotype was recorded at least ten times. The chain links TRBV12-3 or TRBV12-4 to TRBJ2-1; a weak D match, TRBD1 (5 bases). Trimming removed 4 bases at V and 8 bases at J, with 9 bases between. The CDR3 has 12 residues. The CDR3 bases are TGTGCCAGCAGTTCAGGGAATCATGAGCAGTTCTTC. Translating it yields CASSSGNHEQFF.

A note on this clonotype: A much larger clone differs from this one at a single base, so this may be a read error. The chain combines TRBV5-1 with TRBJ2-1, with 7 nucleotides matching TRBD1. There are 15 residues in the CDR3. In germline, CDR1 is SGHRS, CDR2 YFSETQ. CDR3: CVSSRGGSFGDEQFF. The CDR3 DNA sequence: TGCGTCAGCAGCAGAGGGGGCTCTTTCGGGGATGAGCAGTTCTTC. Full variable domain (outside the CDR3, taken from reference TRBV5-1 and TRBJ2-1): KAGVTQTPRYLIKTRGQQVTLSCSPISGHRSVSWYQQTPGQGLQFLFEYFSETQRNKGNFPGRFSGRQFSNSRSEMNVSTLELGDSALYLCVSSRGGSFGDEQFFGPGTRLTVL.

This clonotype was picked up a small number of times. The CDR3 spells CAISELGLADSYEQYF. CDR3 DNA sequence: TGTGCCATCAGTGAGTTGGGACTAGCGGACTCCTACGAGCAGTACTTC. The genes are TRBV10-3 and TRBJ2-7; 11 nucleotides align to TRBD2. The CDR3 is 16 residues long. With V trimmed by 1 base and J by 0 bases, 2 bases remained unmatched. CDR1 and CDR2 (germline): ENHRY, SYGVKD.

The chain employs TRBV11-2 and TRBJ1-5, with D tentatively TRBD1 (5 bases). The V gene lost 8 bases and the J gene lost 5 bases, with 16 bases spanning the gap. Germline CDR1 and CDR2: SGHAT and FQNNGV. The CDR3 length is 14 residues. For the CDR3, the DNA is TGTGCCAGCGGCCCGACAGTGTCTGATCAGCCCCAGCATTTT. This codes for CASGPTVSDQPQHF.

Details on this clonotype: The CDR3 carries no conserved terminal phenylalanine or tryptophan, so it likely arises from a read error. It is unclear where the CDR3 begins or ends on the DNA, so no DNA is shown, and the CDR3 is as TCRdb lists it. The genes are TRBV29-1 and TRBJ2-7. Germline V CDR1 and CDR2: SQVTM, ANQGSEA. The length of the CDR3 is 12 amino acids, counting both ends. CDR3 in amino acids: CSVEGQGYEQHY.

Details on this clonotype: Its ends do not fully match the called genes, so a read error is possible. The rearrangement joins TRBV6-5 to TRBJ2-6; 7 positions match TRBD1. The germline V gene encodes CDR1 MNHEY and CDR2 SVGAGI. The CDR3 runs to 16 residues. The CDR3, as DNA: TGTGCCAGCAGGGGGACAGTGGAGACTGGGGCCAACGTCCTGGCTTTC. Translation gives CASRGTVETGANVLAF.

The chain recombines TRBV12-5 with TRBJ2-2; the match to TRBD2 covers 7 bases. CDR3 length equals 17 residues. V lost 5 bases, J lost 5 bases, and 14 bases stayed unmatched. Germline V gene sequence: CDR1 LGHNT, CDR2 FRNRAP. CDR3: CASGILLARVGTGELFF. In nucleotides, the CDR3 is TGTGCTAGTGGTATTTTACTAGCGAGAGTCGGGACCGGGGAGCTGTTTTTT. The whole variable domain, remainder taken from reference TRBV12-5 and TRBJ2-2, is DARVTQTPRHKVTEMGQEVTMRCQPILGHNTVFWYRQTMMQGLELLAYFRNRAPLDDSGMPKDRFSAEMPDATLATLKIQPSEPRDSAVYFCASGILLARVGTGELFFGEGSRLTVL.

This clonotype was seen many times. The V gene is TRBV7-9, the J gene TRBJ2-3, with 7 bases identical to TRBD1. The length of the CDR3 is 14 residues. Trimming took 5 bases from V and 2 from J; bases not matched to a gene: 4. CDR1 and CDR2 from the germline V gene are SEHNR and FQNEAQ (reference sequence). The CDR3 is CASSRQGYTDTQYF. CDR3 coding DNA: TGTGCCAGCAGCCGACAGGGTTACACAGATACGCAGTATTTT.

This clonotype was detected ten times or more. This CDR3 reads CASSFGGASTDTQYF. The CDR3 DNA reads as TGTGCCAGCAGCTTCGGGGGGGCTAGCACAGATACGCAGTATTTT. The chain recombines TRBV5-4 with TRBJ2-3, with TRBD2 matching over 8 bases. The CDR3 has 15 amino acids. Germline V gene lookup returns CDR1 SGHNT and CDR2 YYREEE (reference sequence). V shed 2 bases and J 0 bases; nucleotides not matched to a gene: 2.

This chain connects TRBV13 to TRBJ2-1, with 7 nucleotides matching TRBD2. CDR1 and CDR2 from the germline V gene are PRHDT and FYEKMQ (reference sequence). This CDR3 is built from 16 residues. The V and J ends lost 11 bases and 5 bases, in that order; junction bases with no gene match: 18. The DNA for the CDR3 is TGTGCCGGCGGCCCTAGCGGAGCTAACTTCGACAATGAGCAGTTCTTC. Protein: CAGGPSGANFDNEQFF.

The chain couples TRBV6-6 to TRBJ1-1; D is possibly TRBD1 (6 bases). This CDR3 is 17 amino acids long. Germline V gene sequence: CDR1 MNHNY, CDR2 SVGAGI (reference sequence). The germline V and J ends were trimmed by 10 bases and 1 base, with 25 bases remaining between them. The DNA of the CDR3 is TGTGCCAACAGCCCTAATAGTTATCGGGGGCGGAACACTGAAGCTTTCTTT. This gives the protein CANSPNSYRGRNTEAFF.

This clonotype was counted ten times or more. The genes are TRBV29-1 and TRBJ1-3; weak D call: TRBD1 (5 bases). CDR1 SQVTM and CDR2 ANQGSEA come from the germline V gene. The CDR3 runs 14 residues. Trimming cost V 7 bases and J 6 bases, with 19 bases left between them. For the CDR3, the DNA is TGCAGCGCGGCCTGGGGGGAGAGGCCAAACACCATATATTTT. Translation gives CSAAWGERPNTIYF.

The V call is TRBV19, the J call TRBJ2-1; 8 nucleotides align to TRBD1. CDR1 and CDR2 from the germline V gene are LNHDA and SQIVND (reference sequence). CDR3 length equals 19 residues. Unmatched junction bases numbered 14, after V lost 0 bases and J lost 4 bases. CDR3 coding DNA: TGTGCCAGTAGTATAGATCCTGGGACAGGCCAGGTCCAGTACAATGAGCAGTTCTTC. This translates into CASSIDPGTGQVQYNEQFF. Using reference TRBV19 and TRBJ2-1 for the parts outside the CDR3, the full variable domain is DGGITQSPKYLFRKEGQNVTLSCEQNLNHDAMYWYRQDPGQGLRLIYYSQIVNDFQKGDIAEGYSVSREKKESFPLTVTSAQKNPTAFYLCASSIDPGTGQVQYNEQFFGPGTRLTVL.

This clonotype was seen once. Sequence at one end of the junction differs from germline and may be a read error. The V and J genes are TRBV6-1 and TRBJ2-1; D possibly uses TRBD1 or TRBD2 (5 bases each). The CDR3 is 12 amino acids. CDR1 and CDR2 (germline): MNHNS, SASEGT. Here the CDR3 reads CSSSESWGSGFF. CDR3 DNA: TGTTCCAGCAGTGAGAGTTGGGGGAGTGGGTTCTTC.

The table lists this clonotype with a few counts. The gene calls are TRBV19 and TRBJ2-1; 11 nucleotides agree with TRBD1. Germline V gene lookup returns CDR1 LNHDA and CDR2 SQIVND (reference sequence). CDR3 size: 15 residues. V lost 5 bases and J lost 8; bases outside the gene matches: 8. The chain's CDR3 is CASSYRDRGWDEQFF. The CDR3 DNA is TGTGCCAGTAGTTACCGGGACAGGGGGTGGGATGAGCAGTTCTTC.

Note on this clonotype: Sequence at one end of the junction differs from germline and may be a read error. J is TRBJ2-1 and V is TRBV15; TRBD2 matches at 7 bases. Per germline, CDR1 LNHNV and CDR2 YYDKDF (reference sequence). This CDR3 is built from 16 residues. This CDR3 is CATNTSGLDRNNKQFF. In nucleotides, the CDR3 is TGTGCCACCAACACCTCTGGACTAGATCGAAACAATAAGCAGTTCTTC.

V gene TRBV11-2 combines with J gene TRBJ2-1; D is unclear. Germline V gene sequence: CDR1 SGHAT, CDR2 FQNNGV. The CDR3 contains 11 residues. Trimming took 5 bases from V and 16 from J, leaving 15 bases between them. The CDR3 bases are TGTGCCAGCAGCATGAACAATGTGCAATTCTTC. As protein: CASSMNNVQFF.

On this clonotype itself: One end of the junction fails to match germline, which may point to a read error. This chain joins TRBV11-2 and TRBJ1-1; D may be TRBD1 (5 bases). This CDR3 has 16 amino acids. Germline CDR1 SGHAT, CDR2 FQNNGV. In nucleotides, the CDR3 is TGTACCAGCAGACACTCCCTCTGGGGCGGCTACACCGAGGCTTTCTTT. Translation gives CTSRHSLWGGYTEAFF.

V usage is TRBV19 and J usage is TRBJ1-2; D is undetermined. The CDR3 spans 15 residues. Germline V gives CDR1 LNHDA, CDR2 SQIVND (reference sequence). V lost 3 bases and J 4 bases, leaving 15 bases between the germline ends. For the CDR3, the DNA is TGTGCCAGTAGTATCGTGGCACGTTCGGGCTATGGCTACACCTTC. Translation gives CASSIVARSGYGYTF.

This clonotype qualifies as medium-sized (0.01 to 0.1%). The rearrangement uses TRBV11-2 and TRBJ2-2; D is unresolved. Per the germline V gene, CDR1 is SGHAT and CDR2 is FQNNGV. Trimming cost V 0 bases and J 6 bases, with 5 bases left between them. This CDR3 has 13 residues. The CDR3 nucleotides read TGTGCCAGCAGCTTAGACCCTTCCGGGGAGCTGTTTTTT. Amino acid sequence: CASSLDPSGELFF.